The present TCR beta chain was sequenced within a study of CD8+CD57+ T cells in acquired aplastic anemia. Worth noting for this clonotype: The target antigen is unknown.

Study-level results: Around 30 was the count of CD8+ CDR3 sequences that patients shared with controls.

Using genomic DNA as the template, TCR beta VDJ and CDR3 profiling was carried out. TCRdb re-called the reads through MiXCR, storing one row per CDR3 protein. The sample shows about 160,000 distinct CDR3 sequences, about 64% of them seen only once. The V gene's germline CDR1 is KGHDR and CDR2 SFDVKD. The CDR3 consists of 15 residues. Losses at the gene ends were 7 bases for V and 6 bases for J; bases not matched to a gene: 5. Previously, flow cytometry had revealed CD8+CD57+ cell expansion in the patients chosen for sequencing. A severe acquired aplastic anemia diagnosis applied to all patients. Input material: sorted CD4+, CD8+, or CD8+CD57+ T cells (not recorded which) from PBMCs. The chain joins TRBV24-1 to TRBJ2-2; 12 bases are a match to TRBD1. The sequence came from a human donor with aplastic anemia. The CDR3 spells CATSGTGGRSGELFF. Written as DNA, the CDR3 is TGTGCCACCAGCGGGACAGGGGGCAGGTCCGGGGAGCTGTTTTTT.